Sequencing of this T cell receptor (beta chain) was carried out in a study of T cell repertoires in cytomegalovirus infection. TCRdb itself ran the reads through MiXCR, one entry per CDR3 protein. The sample has around 140,000 distinct CDR3 sequences, approximately 30% seen once. A remark on this clonotype: The antigen is not known.

The CDR3 is 16 amino acids. V gave up 7 bases and J gave up 5 bases, with 21 bases separating them. Source: CD8+ T cells from cultured PBMCs, taken from culture after CMV antigen stimulation. The clonotype originates from a human donor in good health (CMV status not recorded). Some clones in this sample may be carry-over from other donors' samples. This chain links TRBV12-3 or TRBV12-4 with TRBJ2-1; a weak D match, TRBD1 (5 bases). The CDR3 coding sequence is TGTGCCAGCATCACAGATGGAATAGGGGTGAACAATGAGCAGTTCTTC. This translates into CASITDGIGVNNEQFF.